Listed below are T cell receptor beta chains from one sample, sequenced in a study of cytomegalovirus exposure and HLA in healthy donors. TCRdb's table, derived via immunoSEQ multiplex PCR, lists solely in-frame clones and lacks some. The sample consists of around 91,000 clones, about 93% of them appearing once. Sample: PBMCs. These receptors all stem from a woman in her twenties or thirties in good health and CMV-seropositive. Each CDR3 is given with its conserved first and last residue. Each record gives: V gene, J gene, D gene, CDR3 protein. The D gene is left open where the match is weak.

V gene: TRBV19; J gene: TRBJ1-5; D gene: NA; CDR3 protein: CASRRDTNQPQHF
V gene: TRBV4-3; J gene: TRBJ2-1; D gene: NA; CDR3 protein: CASSQDLRQLLFF
V gene: TRBV27; J gene: TRBJ2-1; D gene: TRBD1; CDR3 protein: CASSQAGGNNEQFF
V gene: TRBV7-9; J gene: TRBJ2-5; D gene: TRBD2; CDR3 protein: CASSPGLTSGSRGTQYF
V gene: TRBV7-9; J gene: TRBJ1-2; D gene: TRBD1; CDR3 protein: CASKGAVDYGYTF
V gene: TRBV10-3; J gene: TRBJ2-7; D gene: TRBD1; CDR3 protein: CAISEPDRGGSYEQYF
V gene: TRBV28; J gene: TRBJ1-1; D gene: TRBD1; CDR3 protein: CATSLDREENTEAFF
V gene: TRBV6-5; J gene: TRBJ2-7; D gene: TRBD1; CDR3 protein: CASSRTGAYEQYF
V gene: TRBV19; J gene: TRBJ2-2; D gene: NA; CDR3 protein: CASCPPGLSTGELFF
V gene: TRBV12-5; J gene: TRBJ1-5; D gene: NA; CDR3 protein: CASGSGINQPQHF
V gene: TRBV15; J gene: TRBJ2-3; D gene: TRBD2; CDR3 protein: CATSRAGLVTDTQYF
V gene: TRBV25-1; J gene: TRBJ1-3; D gene: NA; CDR3 protein: CASSDADRLSGNTIYF
V gene: TRBV20-1; J gene: TRBJ2-4; D gene: NA; CDR3 protein: CSARGALCQYF
V gene: TRBV5-1; J gene: TRBJ2-1; D gene: NA; CDR3 protein: CASSLAPEDEQFF
V gene: TRBV5-4; J gene: TRBJ2-1; D gene: TRBD2; CDR3 protein: CASSLGTSGTNEQFF
V gene: TRBV5-4; J gene: TRBJ2-1; D gene: TRBD2; CDR3 protein: CASSLHPGLAGGSSYNEQFF
V gene: TRBV6-4; J gene: TRBJ2-6; D gene: NA; CDR3 protein: CASRSDSGANVLTF
V gene: TRBV11-2; J gene: TRBJ2-7; D gene: TRBD1; CDR3 protein: CASSSYHRGPYSYEQYF
V gene: TRBV4-1; J gene: TRBJ1-2; D gene: TRBD1; CDR3 protein: CASSQDFGRGQDYGYTF
V gene: TRBV27; J gene: TRBJ2-7; D gene: NA; CDR3 protein: CASSLLGLGVESGEQYF
V gene: TRBV11-3; J gene: TRBJ2-7; D gene: TRBD2; CDR3 protein: CASSLETSGFKPRCEQYF
V gene: TRBV5-6; J gene: TRBJ2-3; D gene: NA; CDR3 protein: CASSSTWGRGTDTQYF
V gene: TRBV7-6; J gene: TRBJ1-1; D gene: TRBD1; CDR3 protein: CASSPRDRDTEAFF
V gene: TRBV9; J gene: TRBJ1-2; D gene: NA; CDR3 protein: CASSVATGGGEVSYGYTF
V gene: TRBV7-2; J gene: TRBJ2-3; D gene: NA; CDR3 protein: CASSQNTDTQYF
V gene: TRBV28; J gene: TRBJ1-2; D gene: NA; CDR3 protein: CASSFHGLGGGGNYGYTF
V gene: TRBV2; J gene: TRBJ2-3; D gene: TRBD2; CDR3 protein: CASSDRSGRATDTQYF
V gene: TRBV6-1; J gene: TRBJ1-1; D gene: TRBD1; CDR3 protein: CASSEQYRDRGNTEAFF
V gene: TRBV18; J gene: TRBJ1-1; D gene: TRBD1; CDR3 protein: CASSRTGGPEAFF
V gene: TRBV6-1; J gene: TRBJ2-7; D gene: TRBD2; CDR3 protein: CASQIAGVPYEQYF
V gene: TRBV19; J gene: TRBJ1-1; D gene: NA; CDR3 protein: CASSIWGENTEAFF
V gene: TRBV5-1; J gene: TRBJ1-1; D gene: NA; CDR3 protein: CASNPRQAQMNTEAFF
V gene: TRBV7-8; J gene: TRBJ2-7; D gene: TRBD2; CDR3 protein: CASSLYGLAGGGSYEQYF
V gene: TRBV18; J gene: TRBJ1-2; D gene: NA; CDR3 protein: CASSLDSLYLGGYTF
V gene: TRBV7-9; J gene: TRBJ2-7; D gene: NA; CDR3 protein: CASSASAGDGSSYEQYF
V gene: TRBV11-2; J gene: TRBJ1-1; D gene: NA; CDR3 protein: CASSLGTGIEAFF
V gene: TRBV5-1; J gene: TRBJ2-7; D gene: TRBD1; CDR3 protein: CASRRGQGLDYEQYF
V gene: TRBV7-2; J gene: TRBJ2-5; D gene: TRBD1; CDR3 protein: CASSLAGGWGQGTETQYF
V gene: TRBV5-1; J gene: TRBJ1-2; D gene: TRBD1; CDR3 protein: CARTNDGTGGYGYTF
V gene: TRBV21-1; J gene: TRBJ2-5; D gene: NA; CDR3 protein: CASSIRQGVGETQYF
V gene: TRBV13; J gene: TRBJ2-1; D gene: TRBD2; CDR3 protein: CASRITPRTSGPNEQFF
V gene: TRBV19; J gene: TRBJ2-1; D gene: NA; CDR3 protein: CASKPAGAYNEQFF
V gene: TRBV5-4; J gene: TRBJ2-1; D gene: NA; CDR3 protein: CASSSKLPPLRYNEQFF
V gene: TRBV7-2; J gene: TRBJ1-2; D gene: TRBD1; CDR3 protein: CASSLRDSAYGYTF
V gene: TRBV4-3; J gene: TRBJ2-1; D gene: NA; CDR3 protein: CASSQDGSPVVQFF
V gene: TRBV29-1; J gene: TRBJ2-7; D gene: NA; CDR3 protein: CSVGGVHEQYF
V gene: TRBV11-2; J gene: TRBJ1-2; D gene: TRBD1; CDR3 protein: CASREELAGGRGYTF
V gene: TRBV27; J gene: TRBJ2-7; D gene: TRBD1; CDR3 protein: CASSPGTATYEQYF
V gene: TRBV7-6; J gene: TRBJ2-2; D gene: NA; CDR3 protein: CASSLALFKGGTGELFF
V gene: TRBV30; J gene: TRBJ1-1; D gene: TRBD1; CDR3 protein: CAWRGVFRLPGQGFLTEAFF
V gene: TRBV4-1; J gene: TRBJ2-7; D gene: NA; CDR3 protein: CASSQVQTYSYEQYF
V gene: TRBV6-6; J gene: TRBJ1-2; D gene: TRBD1; CDR3 protein: CASRRRTQGYYGYTF
V gene: TRBV18; J gene: TRBJ2-2; D gene: NA; CDR3 protein: CASSPWGDSNTGELFF
V gene: TRBV19; J gene: TRBJ2-3; D gene: NA; CDR3 protein: CASSIGRARDTQYF
V gene: TRBV30; J gene: TRBJ2-1; D gene: TRBD2; CDR3 protein: CAWSPSSGSGDNEQFF
V gene: TRBV5-6; J gene: TRBJ1-5; D gene: TRBD1; CDR3 protein: CASSLQGDYQPQHF
V gene: TRBV6-1; J gene: TRBJ2-5; D gene: NA; CDR3 protein: CASKPGGGAETQYF
V gene: TRBV6-5; J gene: TRBJ1-1; D gene: NA; CDR3 protein: CASSYNLLGSITEAFF
V gene: TRBV5-4; J gene: TRBJ2-5; D gene: NA; CDR3 protein: CASSPGLQGETQYF